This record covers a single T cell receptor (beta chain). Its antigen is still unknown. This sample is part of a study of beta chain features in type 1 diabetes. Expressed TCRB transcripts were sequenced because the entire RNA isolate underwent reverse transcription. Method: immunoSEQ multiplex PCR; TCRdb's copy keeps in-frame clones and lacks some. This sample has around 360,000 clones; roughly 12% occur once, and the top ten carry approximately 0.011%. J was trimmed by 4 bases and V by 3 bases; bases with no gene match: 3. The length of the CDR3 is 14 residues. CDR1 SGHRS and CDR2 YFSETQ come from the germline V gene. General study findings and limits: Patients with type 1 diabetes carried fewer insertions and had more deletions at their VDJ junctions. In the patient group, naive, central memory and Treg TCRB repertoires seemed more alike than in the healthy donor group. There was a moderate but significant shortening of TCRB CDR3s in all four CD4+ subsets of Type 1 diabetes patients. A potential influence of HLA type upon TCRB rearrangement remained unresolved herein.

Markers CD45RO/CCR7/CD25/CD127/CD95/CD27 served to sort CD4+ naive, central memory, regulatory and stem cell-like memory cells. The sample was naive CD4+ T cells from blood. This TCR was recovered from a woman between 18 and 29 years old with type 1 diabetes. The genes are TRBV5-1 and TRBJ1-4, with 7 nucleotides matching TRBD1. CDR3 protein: CASSSGQHNEKLFF. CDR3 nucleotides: TGCGCCAGCAGCTCGGGACAGCATAATGAAAAACTGTTTTTT.